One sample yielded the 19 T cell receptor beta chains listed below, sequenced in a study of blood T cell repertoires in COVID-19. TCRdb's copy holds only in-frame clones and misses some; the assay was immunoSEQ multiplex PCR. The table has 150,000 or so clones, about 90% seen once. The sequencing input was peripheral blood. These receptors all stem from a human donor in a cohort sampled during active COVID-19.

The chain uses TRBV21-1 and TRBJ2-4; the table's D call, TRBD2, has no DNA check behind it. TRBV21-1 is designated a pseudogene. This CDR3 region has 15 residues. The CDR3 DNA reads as TGTGCCAGCAGCAACAATCGGCGGGAAGGGAACATTCAGTACTTC. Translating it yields CASSNNRREGNIQYF.

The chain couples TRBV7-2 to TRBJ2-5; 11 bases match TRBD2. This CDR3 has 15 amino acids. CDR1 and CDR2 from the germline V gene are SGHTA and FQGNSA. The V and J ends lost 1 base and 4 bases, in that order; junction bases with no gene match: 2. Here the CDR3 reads CASSLEGTSGETQYF. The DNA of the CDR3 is TGTGCCAGCAGCTTAGAAGGGACTAGCGGAGAGACCCAGTACTTC.

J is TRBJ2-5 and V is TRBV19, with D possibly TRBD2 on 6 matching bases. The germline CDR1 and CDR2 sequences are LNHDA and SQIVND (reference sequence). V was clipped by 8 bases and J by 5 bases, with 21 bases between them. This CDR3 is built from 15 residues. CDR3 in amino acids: CASWGDGGRYETQYF. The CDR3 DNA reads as TGTGCCAGTTGGGGCGATGGGGGGAGATACGAGACCCAGTACTTC.

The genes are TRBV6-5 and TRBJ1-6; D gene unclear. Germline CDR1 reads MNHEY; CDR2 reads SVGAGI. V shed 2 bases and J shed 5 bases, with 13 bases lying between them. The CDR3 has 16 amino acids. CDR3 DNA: TGTGCCAGCAGTTACGGCAGGCCAATCCATAATTCACCCCTCCACTTT. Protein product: CASSYGRPIHNSPLHF.

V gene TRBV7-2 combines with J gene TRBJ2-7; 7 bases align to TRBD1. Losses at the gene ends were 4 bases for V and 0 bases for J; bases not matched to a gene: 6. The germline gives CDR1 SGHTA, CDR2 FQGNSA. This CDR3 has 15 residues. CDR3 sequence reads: CASSYRGVSSYEQYF. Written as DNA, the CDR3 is TGTGCCAGCAGCTACAGGGGCGTGAGCTCCTACGAGCAGTACTTC.

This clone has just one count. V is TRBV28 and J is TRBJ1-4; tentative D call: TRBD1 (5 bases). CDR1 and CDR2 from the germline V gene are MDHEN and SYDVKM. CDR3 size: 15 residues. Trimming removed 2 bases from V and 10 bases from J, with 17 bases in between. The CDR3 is CASSLRLWTGGKLFF. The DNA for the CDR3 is TGTGCCAGCAGTTTAAGGCTTTGGACGGGGGGAAAACTGTTTTTT.

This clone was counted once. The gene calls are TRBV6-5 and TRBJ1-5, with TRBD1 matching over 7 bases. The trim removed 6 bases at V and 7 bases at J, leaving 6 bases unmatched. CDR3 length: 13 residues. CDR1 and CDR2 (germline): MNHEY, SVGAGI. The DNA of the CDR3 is TGTGCCAGCAGATGGGACAGAAGACAGCCCCAGCATTTT. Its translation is CASRWDRRQPQHF.

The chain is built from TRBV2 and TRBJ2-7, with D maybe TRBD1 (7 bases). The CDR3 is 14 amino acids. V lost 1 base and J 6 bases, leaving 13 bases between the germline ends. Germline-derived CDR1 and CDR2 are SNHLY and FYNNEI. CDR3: CASSEVTGTGEQYF. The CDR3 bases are TGTGCCAGCAGTGAAGTGACAGGGACTGGCGAGCAGTACTTC.

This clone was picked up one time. CDR3 region: CASTYTGTNDGYTF. The DNA for the CDR3 is TGTGCCAGCACCTACACCGGGACAAACGATGGCTACACCTTC. The chain joins TRBV28 to TRBJ1-2; D is perhaps TRBD1 (6 bases). Germline V gene data show CDR1 as MDHEN and CDR2 as SYDVKM. Deletions cut 7 bases from V and 6 bases from J, with 18 bases between. This CDR3 region has 14 residues.

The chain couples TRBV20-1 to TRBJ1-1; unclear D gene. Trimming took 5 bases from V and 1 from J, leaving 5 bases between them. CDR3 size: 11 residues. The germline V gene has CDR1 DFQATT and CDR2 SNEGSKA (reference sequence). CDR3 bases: TGCAGTGCTTTAGAGAACACTGAAGCTTTCTTT. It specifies CSALENTEAFF.

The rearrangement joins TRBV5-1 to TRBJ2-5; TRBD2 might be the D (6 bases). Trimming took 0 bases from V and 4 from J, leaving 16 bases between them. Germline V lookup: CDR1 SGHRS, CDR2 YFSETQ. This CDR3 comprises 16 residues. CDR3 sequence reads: CASSLARDSSGETQYF. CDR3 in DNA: TGCGCCAGCAGCTTGGCCCGTGATAGTAGCGGAGAGACCCAGTACTTC.

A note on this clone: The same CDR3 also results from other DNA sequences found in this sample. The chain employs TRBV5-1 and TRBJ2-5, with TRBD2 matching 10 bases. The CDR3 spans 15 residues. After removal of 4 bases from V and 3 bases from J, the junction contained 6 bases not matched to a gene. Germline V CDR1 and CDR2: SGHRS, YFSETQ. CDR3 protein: CASSPPLAGEETQYF. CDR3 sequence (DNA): TGCGCCAGCAGCCCACCTCTAGCGGGAGAAGAGACCCAGTACTTC.

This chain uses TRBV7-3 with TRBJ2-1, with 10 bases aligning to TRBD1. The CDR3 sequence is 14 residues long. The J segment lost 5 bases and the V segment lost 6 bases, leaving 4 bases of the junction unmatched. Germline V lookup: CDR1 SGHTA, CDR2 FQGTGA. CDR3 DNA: TGTGCCAGCAGACGGGACAGGGGTGACAATGAGCAGTTCTTC. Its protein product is CASRRDRGDNEQFF.

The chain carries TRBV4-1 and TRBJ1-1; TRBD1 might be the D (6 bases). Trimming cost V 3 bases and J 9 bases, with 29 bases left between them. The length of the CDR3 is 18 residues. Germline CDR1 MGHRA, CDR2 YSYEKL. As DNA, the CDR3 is TGCGCCAGCAGCCACACTGACCCCCTTGGGGGGGCGCGGTACCAAGCTTTCTTT. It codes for CASSHTDPLGGARYQAFF.

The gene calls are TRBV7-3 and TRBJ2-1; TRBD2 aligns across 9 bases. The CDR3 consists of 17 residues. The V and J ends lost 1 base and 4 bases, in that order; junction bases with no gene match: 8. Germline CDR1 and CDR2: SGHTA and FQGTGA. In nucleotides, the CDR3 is TGTGCCAGCAGCTTAAGGGGGCCTAGCGGGACTTACAATGAGCAGTTCTTC. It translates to CASSLRGPSGTYNEQFF.

The CDR3 coding sequence is TGTGCCAGCAGCCCCAAGGCGGCGAGTTCTTCCTACGAGCAGTACTTC. Protein product: CASSPKAASSSYEQYF. This sequence joins TRBV7-2 and TRBJ2-7; no reliable D call. Trimming pared 5 bases from V and 1 base from J, leaving 18 bases between. This CDR3 is built from 16 residues. Germline-derived CDR1 and CDR2 are SGHTA and FQGNSA.

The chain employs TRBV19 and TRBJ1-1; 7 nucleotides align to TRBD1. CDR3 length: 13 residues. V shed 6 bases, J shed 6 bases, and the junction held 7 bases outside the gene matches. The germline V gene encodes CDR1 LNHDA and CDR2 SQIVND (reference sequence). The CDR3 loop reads CASSLQGEAEAFF. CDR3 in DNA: TGTGCCAGTAGCCTTCAGGGGGAGGCTGAAGCTTTCTTT.

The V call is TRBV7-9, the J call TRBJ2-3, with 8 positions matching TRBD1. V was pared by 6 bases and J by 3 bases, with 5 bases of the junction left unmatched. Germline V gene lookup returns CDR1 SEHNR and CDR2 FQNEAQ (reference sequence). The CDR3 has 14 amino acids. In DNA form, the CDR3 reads TGTGCCAGCAGATTGACAGGGGTAACAGATACGCAGTATTTT. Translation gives CASRLTGVTDTQYF.

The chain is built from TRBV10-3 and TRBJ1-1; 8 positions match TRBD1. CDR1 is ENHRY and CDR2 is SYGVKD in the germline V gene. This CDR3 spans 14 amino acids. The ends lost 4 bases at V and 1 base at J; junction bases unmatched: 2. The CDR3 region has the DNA TGTGCCATCAGTGGGGGACAGGCGAACACTGAAGCTTTCTTT. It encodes CAISGGQANTEAFF.